This T cell receptor beta chain was sequenced for a study of blood T cell repertoires in COVID-19. Study details: Acute and convalescent COVID-19 specimens originated in the United States, Italy and Spain. PBMCs, B-cell-depleted T cells, or T cells provided the cDNA or gDNA that made up the material.

Data came from immunoSEQ multiplex PCR; TCRdb stores just in-frame clones and leaves some out. Among under 350,000 clones, 70% to 90% were seen once, and the ten largest hold 4% to 5.5%. Living in 24 US areas, the participants were between about 18 and 90 years of age. Self-reported history from a screening survey and questionnaire set each donor's cohort. This CDR3 is built from 13 residues. Germline assignment: CDR1 SEHNR and CDR2 FQNEAQ (reference sequence). Trimming cost V 6 bases and J 3 bases, with 11 bases left between them. On this clone: The same CDR3 arises from other DNA sequences in this sample as well.

V gene TRBV7-9 combines with J gene TRBJ1-1; weak D call: TRBD1 (5 bases). The sequenced sample consisted of PBMCs or T cells enriched from blood (not recorded which). This TCR came from a woman aged 40 to 50 with acute COVID-19. The CDR3 bases are TGTGCCAGCAGTTCCGACAGAGACACTGAAGCTTTCTTT. Its protein is CASSSDRDTEAFF.